The source of this TCR beta chain is a study of blood T cell repertoires in COVID-19. Study summary: Nucleic acid was either cDNA or gDNA, and it came from T cells, B-cell-depleted T cells, or PBMCs.

Authors' analysis steps: Nucleated cell number was recorded as an estimate derived from reference gene primer amplification. TCRdb's copy holds only in-frame clones and misses some; the assay was immunoSEQ multiplex PCR. That table furnishes V, J and clone size, whereas the DNA furnished D and trimming. This sample yields a few hundred thousand clones, of which 85% to 90% are seen a single time; more than 9.5% belongs to the top ten. The germline V gene has CDR1 LNHDA and CDR2 SQIVND (reference sequence). V gave up 7 bases and J gave up 8 bases; unmatched junction bases: 12. This CDR3 has 14 residues. This clone has only one observation. Seattle's enrolled individuals joined amid active infection and were then monitored longitudinally.

The clonotype originates from a woman aged 25 to 45 with COVID-19, enrolled during active disease. The specimen sequenced was peripheral blood. The chain carries TRBV19 and TRBJ1-2, with 8 bases aligning to TRBD1. The CDR3 DNA reads as TGTGCCAGTAAGGGGGCAGGGGGCAAGTGCGGCTACACCTTC. Translating gives CASKGAGGKCGYTF.